The 8 T cell receptor beta chains below were found in one sample sequenced in a study of blood T cell repertoires in COVID-19. Profiled with immunoSEQ multiplex PCR; TCRdb holds only in-frame clones, not every one. This sample carries a few hundred thousand clones, more than 70% of them seen once, and the ten largest clones take 0.95% to 1.5%. Sequencing was carried out using PBMCs or T cells enriched from blood (not recorded which). The receptors here all came from a woman aged 40 to 50 with acute COVID-19.

The V call is TRBV7-8, the J call TRBJ2-7, with D perhaps TRBD1 (5 bases). CDR3 length equals 11 residues. From germline, CDR1 is SGHVS and CDR2 FQNEAQ. Trimming removed 7 bases from V and 6 bases from J, with 10 bases in between. This CDR3 is CASTRRGEQYF. The CDR3 DNA sequence: TGTGCCAGCACCCGAAGGGGCGAGCAGTACTTC.

The chain has TRBV28 and TRBJ2-7; weak D call: TRBD2 (6 bases). Germline CDR1 MDHEN, CDR2 SYDVKM. The CDR3 length is 13 residues. Trimming stripped 8 bases from V and 2 bases from J, with 13 bases between. CDR3 DNA: TGTGCCAGCGGAGGGAATAGGGCCTACGAGCAGTACTTC. It is translated as CASGGNRAYEQYF.

This rearrangement joins TRBV5-1 to TRBJ1-1; D gene ambiguous. This CDR3 comprises 16 residues. The germline CDR1 and CDR2 sequences are SGHRS and YFSETQ. The germline V and J ends were trimmed by 0 bases and 3 bases, with 15 bases remaining between them. Here the CDR3 reads CASSLAWVSRDTEAFF. CDR3 DNA: TGCGCCAGCAGCTTGGCCTGGGTGTCGAGGGACACTGAAGCTTTCTTT. Using reference TRBV5-1 and TRBJ1-1 for the parts outside the CDR3, the full variable domain is KAGVTQTPRYLIKTRGQQVTLSCSPISGHRSVSWYQQTPGQGLQFLFEYFSETQRNKGNFPGRFSGRQFSNSRSEMNVSTLELGDSALYLCASSLAWVSRDTEAFFGQGTRLTVV.

The rearrangement uses TRBV27 and TRBJ1-1; D gene unclear. Germline V lookup: CDR1 MNHEY, CDR2 SMNVEV (reference sequence). This CDR3 has 15 residues. Trimming took off 8 bases at V and 2 bases at J, with 18 bases between the two ends. CDR3 nucleotides: TGTGCCAGCTTAACAGTTTTCGGTAGAAACACTGAAGCTTTCTTT. Translating gives CASLTVFGRNTEAFF.

This clone was seen repeatedly, ten times or more. This chain uses TRBV4-3 with TRBJ2-3; possibly TRBD2 for D (5 bases). CDR1 and CDR2 (germline): LGHNA, YSLEER. The length of the CDR3 is 13 residues. Trimming removed 6 bases from V and 1 base from J, with 8 bases in between. CDR3 bases: TGCGCCAGCAGGGAGGTGGGCACAGATACGCAGTATTTT. Protein product: CASREVGTDTQYF.

The chain has TRBV7-2 and TRBJ2-1; 8 nucleotides line up with TRBD1. The V gene's germline CDR1 is SGHTA and CDR2 FQGNSA. The junction had 4 bases not matched to a gene; V was cut back by 4 bases and J by 11 bases. The CDR3 has 12 residues. CDR3 DNA: TGTGCCAGCAGCTCTAGGACAGGGCAGCAGTTCTTC. It codes for CASSSRTGQQFF.

The J gene is TRBJ2-1, the V gene TRBV11-3; 11 bases are a match to TRBD2. CDR3 length equals 15 residues. From germline, CDR1 is SGHNT and CDR2 YENEEA. V was pared by 5 bases and J by 4 bases, with 4 bases of the junction left unmatched. The CDR3: CASSNGTSGYNEQFF. The CDR3 bases are TGTGCCAGCAGCAACGGGACTAGCGGTTACAATGAGCAGTTCTTC.

This chain connects TRBV18 to TRBJ2-7, with TRBD1 matching 7 bases. Trimming cost V 4 bases and J 1 base; bases outside gene matches: 7. CDR1 and CDR2 from the germline V gene are KGHSH and LQKENI. CDR3 size: 15 residues. CDR3 residues: CASSRGQSTSYEQYF. CDR3 DNA: TGTGCCAGCTCACGGGGACAGTCAACTTCCTACGAGCAGTACTTC.